These 5 T cell receptor beta chains were sequenced from one sample in a study of ipilimumab plus nivolumab after autologous stem cell transplantation. Assay used: immunoSEQ multiplex PCR; TCRdb lists only in-frame clones, some missing. The sample has tens of thousands of clones, nearly 95% seen once. The sequencing here drew on PBMCs, taken in a trial of ipilimumab plus nivolumab as post-transplant consolidation. These receptors were collected from a male donor with multiple myeloma.

This clone was seen once. This chain uses TRBV25-1 with TRBJ1-5; 8 nucleotides match TRBD1. The ends lost 1 base at V and 7 bases at J; junction bases unmatched: 6. Per germline, CDR1 MGHDK and CDR2 SYGVNS. This CDR3 spans 15 amino acids. Here the CDR3 DNA reads TGTGCCAGCAGTGAATCCCGACAGGGGAACCAGCCCCAGCATTTT. Its translation is CASSESRQGNQPQHF.

Note on this clone: One end of the junction fails to match germline, which may point to a read error. The chain employs TRBV7-3 and TRBJ2-1; the match to TRBD2 covers 7 bases. This CDR3 is built from 15 residues. The germline CDR1 and CDR2 sequences are SGHTA and FQGTGA. The CDR3 nucleotides are TGTGCCAGCAGATTAAGCGGGGCTTATTCCAATGAGCAGTTCTTC. Its translation: CASRLSGAYSNEQFF.

This clone was counted only a few times. Other DNA sequences within the sample encode an identical CDR3. The chain is built from TRBV9 and TRBJ2-7, with D uncertain. This CDR3 has 13 amino acids. Germline V CDR1 and CDR2: SGDLS, YYNGEE. V lost 0 bases and J lost 0, with 4 bases in between. The CDR3 loop is CASSVGVSYEQYF. CDR3 in DNA: TGTGCCAGCAGCGTAGGGGTCTCCTACGAGCAGTACTTC.

The V call is TRBV19, the J call TRBJ2-3; 11 nucleotides align to TRBD1. Trimming removed 4 bases from V and 3 bases from J; junction bases left unmatched: 9. Germline lookup yields CDR1 LNHDA and CDR2 SQIVND (reference sequence). The CDR3 is made up of 17 amino acids. CDR3: CASSSRPGTGGTDTQYF. CDR3 in DNA: TGTGCCAGTAGTAGTCGCCCCGGGACAGGGGGGACAGATACGCAGTATTTT.

This clone has a single count. V is TRBV5-1 and J is TRBJ2-7, with D maybe TRBD2 (6 bases). V was shortened by 0 bases and J by 2 bases, with 9 bases between the two germline ends. The CDR3 is 14 residues long. The germline V gene encodes CDR1 SGHRS and CDR2 YFSETQ. CDR3 DNA: TGCGCCAGCAGCTTGGCCGCGGGGACCTACGAGCAGTACTTC. Translating gives CASSLAAGTYEQYF.